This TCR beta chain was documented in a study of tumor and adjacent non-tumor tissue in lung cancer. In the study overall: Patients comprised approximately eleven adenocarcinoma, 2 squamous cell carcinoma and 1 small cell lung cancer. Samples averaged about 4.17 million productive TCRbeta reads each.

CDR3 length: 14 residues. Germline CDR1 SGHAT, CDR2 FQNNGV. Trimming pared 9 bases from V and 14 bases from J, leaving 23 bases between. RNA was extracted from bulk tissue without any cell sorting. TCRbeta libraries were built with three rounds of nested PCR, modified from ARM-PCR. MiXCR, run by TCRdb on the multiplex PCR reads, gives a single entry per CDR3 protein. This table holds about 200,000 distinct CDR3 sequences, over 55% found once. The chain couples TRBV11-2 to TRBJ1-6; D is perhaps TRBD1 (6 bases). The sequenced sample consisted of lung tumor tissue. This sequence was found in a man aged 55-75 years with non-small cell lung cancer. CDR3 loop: CARSAGGREPSLHF. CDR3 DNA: TGTGCCAGAAGCGCGGGGGGGCGGGAACCATCCCTCCACTTT.